This record looks at one T cell receptor (beta chain) sequence and its context. Its matching antigen is unknown. Assay used: immunoSEQ multiplex PCR; TCRdb lists only in-frame clones, some missing. The data contain around 200,000 clones, roughly 91% of them singletons. CDR1 and CDR2 from the germline V gene are SGHDT and YYEEEE. The CDR3 consists of 15 residues. The V gene lost 4 bases and the J gene lost 2 bases, with 16 bases spanning the gap. This entry belongs to a study of T cell responses to AZD1222 COVID-19 vaccine. Study summary: Analysis merged second doses at about 4 or about 12 weeks. Points from the study as a whole: Possibly, clonal diversity was underestimated; donors were largely white British and included more females. Sampled repertoires all dated from after the peak T cell response. The breadth and depth of Spike-specific TCRs increased once two AZD1222 doses had been given.

This chain uses TRBV5-6 with TRBJ2-7; a possible D gene is TRBD2 (5 bases). The sequence was obtained from an adult in good health. The sample consisted of peripheral blood, taken on day 0 of AZD1222 vaccination. CDR3 in DNA: TGTGCCAGCAGCCCTCGGCCCCAGACTACCTACGAGCAGTACTTC. Translation: CASSPRPQTTYEQYF. Variable domain in full (rest from reference TRBV5-6 and TRBJ2-7): DAGVTQSPTHLIKTRGQQVTLRCSPKSGHDTVSWYQQALGQGPQFIFQYYEEEERQRGNFPDRFSGHQFPNYSSELNVNALLLGDSALYLCASSPRPQTTYEQYFGPGTRLTVT.